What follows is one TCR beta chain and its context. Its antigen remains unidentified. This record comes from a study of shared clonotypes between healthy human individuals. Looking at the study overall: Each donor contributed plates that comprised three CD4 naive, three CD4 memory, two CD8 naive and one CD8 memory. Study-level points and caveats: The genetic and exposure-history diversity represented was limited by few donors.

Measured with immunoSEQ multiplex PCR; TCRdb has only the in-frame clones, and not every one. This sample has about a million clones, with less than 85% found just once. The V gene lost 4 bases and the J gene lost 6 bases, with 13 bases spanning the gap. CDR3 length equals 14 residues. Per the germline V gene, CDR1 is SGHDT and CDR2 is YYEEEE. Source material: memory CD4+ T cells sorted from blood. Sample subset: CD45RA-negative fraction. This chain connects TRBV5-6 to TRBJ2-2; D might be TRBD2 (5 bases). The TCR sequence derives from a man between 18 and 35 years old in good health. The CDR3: CASSPGLYAGELFF. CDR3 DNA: TGTGCCAGCAGCCCCGGACTCTACGCCGGGGAGCTGTTTTTT.